The T cell receptor beta chain under discussion was sequenced for a study of cytomegalovirus exposure and HLA in healthy donors. The V gene lost 6 bases and the J gene lost 8 bases, with 10 bases spanning the gap. The CDR3 has 11 residues. Germline V gene sequence: CDR1 MNHEY, CDR2 SVGAGI. The PCR had 60 Vbeta and 13 Jbeta primers. Using immunoSEQ multiplex PCR, the repertoire was profiled, and TCRdb retains in-frame clones only, with some absent. The sample holds about 70,000 clones, 60% to 70% seen once. This clone was observed a few times. V gene TRBV6-5 combines with J gene TRBJ1-2; D uncertain. Sequencing was done on a sample of PBMCs. The receptor's source is a man aged 40-49 years in good health and CMV-seropositive. The chain's CDR3 is CASSGPAGYTF. The DNA of the CDR3 is TGTGCCAGCAGCGGTCCCGCAGGCTACACCTTC.